The present T cell receptor (beta chain) was sequenced within a study of CD8+ T cells in alopecia areata. Investigators isolated RNA and reverse transcribed it into cDNA to act as the sequencing template. Profiling relied on immunoSEQ multiplex PCR, and the TCRdb table lists in-frame clones only, not all of them. The table lists around 50,000 clones, around 96% of them singletons, with around a quarter in the top ten. Germline V lookup: CDR1 SGHAT, CDR2 FQNNGV. V shed 5 bases and J 6 bases; nucleotides not matched to a gene: 8. This CDR3 region has 15 residues. In its sample, this clone was seen once.

The source was CD8+ T cells sorted from blood, collected at week 0. V gene TRBV11-2 combines with J gene TRBJ2-3; TRBD2 agrees at 10 bases. The TCR was taken from a human donor with alopecia areata. The CDR3 sequence is CASSQAGGLSDTQYF. The DNA of the CDR3 is TGTGCCAGCAGCCAAGCGGGGGGGCTCTCGGATACGCAGTATTTT.